This T cell receptor beta chain was sequenced during a study of spatial heterogeneity in lung cancer. Whole-study context: Among detected sequences, beta-chain ones consistently exceeded alpha-chain ones in number.

All TCR cDNA molecules were individually tagged with a unique molecular identifier. MiXCR, applied by TCRdb to the 5' RACE reads, yields one record per CDR3 protein. In the table there are about 10,000 distinct CDR3 sequences, roughly 3.7% of which are singletons. Documented time point: sample taken at primary tumor resection. In each case, whole RNA from tumor, nontumor lung or frozen PBMC was sequenced unsorted. Untreated early-stage non-small cell lung cancer patients, approximately 76 in total, were the donors. V lost 4 bases to trimming and J lost 6 bases; unmatched junction nucleotides: 6. Germline V gene data show CDR1 as SQVTM and CDR2 as ANQGSEA. There are 13 residues in the CDR3. By its share, this clonotype is medium-sized. This beta chain is an unintended read in a library built for alpha chains; its size means little.

The chain employs TRBV29-1 and TRBJ1-5; 7 nucleotides match TRBD1. The sequencing used normal lung tissue next to the tumor, collected at surgery. The clonotype comes from a male donor with early-stage non-small cell lung cancer. This chain's CDR3 is CSVGDREGQPQHF. The CDR3 DNA follows: TGCAGCGTTGGCGACAGGGAAGGTCAGCCCCAGCATTTT.